These 32 T cell receptor beta chains were sequenced from one sample in a study of T cell responses to AZD1222 COVID-19 vaccine. Generated by immunoSEQ multiplex PCR, the TCRdb table keeps only in-frame clones and is missing some. The sample lists about 90,000 clones, around 86% occurring once. The sequenced sample was peripheral blood, obtained on day 0 of AZD1222 vaccination. The receptors stem from an adult in good health.

The V and J genes are TRBV6-5 and TRBJ1-5; D possibly corresponds to TRBD1 (6 bases). The CDR3 contains 14 residues. Germline V gene sequence: CDR1 MNHEY, CDR2 SVGAGI. The ends were cut back, 6 bases at V and 3 bases at J, with 12 bases in the middle. The CDR3 reads CASRSGTTNQPQHF. The CDR3 region has the DNA TGTGCCAGCAGATCCGGGACAACCAATCAGCCCCAGCATTTT.

The genes are TRBV6-5 and TRBJ2-2; TRBD1 matches 8 bases. This CDR3 spans 16 amino acids. Per the germline V gene, CDR1 is MNHEY and CDR2 is SVGAGI. V shed 4 bases, J shed 2 bases, and the junction held 6 bases outside the gene matches. The CDR3 nucleotides read TGTGCCAGCAGTTTTGGCAGGGGGCTCAACACCGGGGAGCTGTTTTTT. Amino acid sequence: CASSFGRGLNTGELFF.

The chain has TRBV24-1 and TRBJ1-5, with D unresolved. The CDR3 extends over 14 amino acids. Germline CDR1 KGHDR, CDR2 SFDVKD. Trimming removed 3 bases from V and 3 bases from J, with 8 bases in between. The CDR3 is CATSDPGPNQPQHF. DNA of the CDR3: TGTGCCACCAGTGATCCGGGCCCCAATCAGCCCCAGCATTTT.

The chain couples TRBV5-1 to TRBJ1-2; D gene uncertain. Trimming left V 0 bases short and J 1 base short, with 7 bases between. Germline CDR1 is SGHRS and CDR2 is YFSETQ. The CDR3 covers 14 residues. The CDR3 reads CASSLDGFNYGYTF. The CDR3 DNA reads as TGCGCCAGCAGCTTGGACGGTTTTAACTATGGCTACACCTTC.

In its sample, this clone was seen a few times. The rearrangement joins TRBV14 to TRBJ1-6; D call uncertain. The germline gives CDR1 SGHDN, CDR2 FVKESK. CDR3 length: 15 residues. The germline V and J ends were trimmed by 0 bases and 6 bases, with 9 bases remaining between them. DNA for the CDR3: TGTGCCAGCAGCCAAGATTATTGGGGTAATTCACCCCTCCACTTT. This gives the protein CASSQDYWGNSPLHF.

This clone was detected a few times. The V and J genes are TRBV15 and TRBJ1-1; the D is unclear. The germline V gene has CDR1 LNHNV and CDR2 YYDKDF (reference sequence). With 0 bases removed from V and 0 bases from J, the gap between germline ends came to 11 bases. This CDR3 spans 16 amino acids. DNA for the CDR3: TGTGCCACCAGCAGAGATGGTGTCAGCCTGAACACTGAAGCTTTCTTT. The encoded protein is CATSRDGVSLNTEAFF.

The chain joins TRBV9 to TRBJ2-5; no firm D call. The V end was cut by 4 bases, the J end by 1 base, with 11 bases between. This CDR3 is 14 amino acids long. Germline V gene lookup returns CDR1 SGDLS and CDR2 YYNGEE. CDR3 nucleotide sequence: TGTGCCAGCAGCAAACAGCAAACCCAAGAGACCCAGTACTTC. Translated: CASSKQQTQETQYF.

The genes are TRBV11-2 and TRBJ1-3; unclear D gene. The V gene lost 8 bases and the J gene lost 3 bases, with 8 bases spanning the gap. This CDR3 is 12 amino acids long. Germline loops: CDR1 SGHAT, CDR2 FQNNGV. CDR3 bases: TGTGCCAGCTCGGAAAGTGGAAACACCATATATTTT. Protein product: CASSESGNTIYF. The full variable domain, rest sourced from reference TRBV11-2 and TRBJ1-3, is EAGVAQSPRYKIIEKRQSVAFWCNPISGHATLYWYQQILGQGPKLLIQFQNNGVVDDSQLPKDRFSAERLKGVDSTLKIQPAKLEDSAVYLCASSESGNTIYFGEGSWLTVV.

This clone has more than one count but fewer than ten. The chain is built from TRBV4-3 and TRBJ2-7; tentatively, D is TRBD2 (6 bases). Trimming left V 0 bases short and J 2 bases short, with 14 bases between. The germline CDR1 and CDR2 sequences are LGHNA and YSLEER. CDR3 length: 16 residues. The CDR3 protein is CASSQDRGGNPYEQYF. CDR3 nucleotide sequence: TGCGCCAGCAGCCAAGATCGTGGAGGGAATCCCTACGAGCAGTACTTC.

This clone was picked up one time. The chain carries TRBV19 and TRBJ2-2; D is possibly TRBD2 (5 bases). Trimming took 5 bases from V and 2 from J, leaving 9 bases between them. This CDR3 has 14 amino acids. Germline V lookup: CDR1 LNHDA, CDR2 SQIVND (reference sequence). CDR3 in DNA: TGTGCCAGTAGTGTGGGAGACAACACCGGGGAGCTGTTTTTT. It yields the protein CASSVGDNTGELFF.

The rearrangement links TRBV2 to TRBJ2-3; TRBD1 agrees at 10 bases. Germline CDR1 reads SNHLY; CDR2 reads FYNNEI. Losses at the gene ends were 2 bases for V and 1 base for J; bases not matched to a gene: 3. The CDR3 sequence is 16 residues long. The CDR3 loop reads CASSELGTGGTDTQYF. CDR3 bases: TGTGCCAGCAGTGAATTGGGGACAGGGGGCACAGATACGCAGTATTTT.

This clone showed up just once. J is TRBJ2-7 and V is TRBV2; TRBD2 might be the D (6 bases). This CDR3 comprises 15 residues. V lost 2 bases and J lost 3, with 14 bases in between. The germline V gene encodes CDR1 SNHLY and CDR2 FYNNEI. The CDR3 nucleotides read TGTGCCAGCAGTGAAAGAAGTGGGAGGCGCTACGAGCAGTACTTC. Its translation is CASSERSGRRYEQYF. The full variable domain, in which reference TRBV2 and TRBJ2-7 provide the parts outside the CDR3, is EPEVTQTPSHQVTQMGQEVILRCVPISNHLYFYWYRQILGQKVEFLVSFYNNEISEKSEIFDDQFSVERPDGSNFTLKIRSTKLEDSAMYFCASSERSGRRYEQYFGPGTRLTVT.

V usage is TRBV12-5 and J usage is TRBJ2-1; TRBD2 aligns across 8 bases. Per germline, CDR1 LGHNT and CDR2 FRNRAP. The J segment lost 9 bases and the V segment lost 2 bases, leaving 3 bases of the junction unmatched. CDR3 length: 13 amino acids. The CDR3 loop is CASGLTGGLEQFF. The DNA of the CDR3 is TGTGCTAGTGGTTTGACGGGGGGGCTTGAGCAGTTCTTC.

The chain combines TRBV7-2 with TRBJ1-3, with D possibly matching TRBD1 (5 bases). The germline V gene has CDR1 SGHTA and CDR2 FQGNSA. V lost 5 bases, J lost 0 bases, and 14 bases lay in between. This CDR3 has 16 residues. The CDR3 reads CASSLTRQSSGNTIYF. CDR3 nucleotides: TGTGCCAGCAGCCTAACCCGACAGTCCTCTGGAAACACCATATATTTT.

This clone showed up just a few times. V is TRBV6-2 or TRBV6-3 and J is TRBJ1-1; D possibly corresponds to TRBD1 (5 bases). Germline loops: CDR1 MNHEY, CDR2 SVGEGT. This CDR3 region has 13 residues. The V and J ends lost 4 bases and 1 base respectively, with 7 bases between them. CDR3 in DNA: TGTGCCAGCAGTTTTGGGGCGAACACTGAAGCTTTCTTT. This codes for CASSFGANTEAFF.

The chain joins TRBV6-5 to TRBJ2-7; the D is unclear. The CDR3 is 15 residues long. Germline lookup yields CDR1 MNHEY and CDR2 SVGAGI. The V end lost 0 bases, the J end lost 4 bases, and 13 bases lay between the germline ends. CDR3 sequence: CASSYSIVANYEQYF. For the CDR3, the DNA is TGTGCCAGCAGTTACTCGATCGTCGCTAATTACGAGCAGTACTTC.

V is TRBV9 and J is TRBJ2-3, with 8 positions matching TRBD1. In germline, CDR1 is SGDLS, CDR2 YYNGEE. This CDR3 is 15 amino acids long. V lost 1 base to trimming and J lost 6 bases; unmatched junction nucleotides: 7. The CDR3 DNA is TGTGCCAGCAGCGTACGACAGGGGAGTTGGGATACGCAGTATTTT. Translated: CASSVRQGSWDTQYF.

This sequence joins TRBV19 and TRBJ2-5, with a possible D match to TRBD1 (7 bases). Germline V gene lookup returns CDR1 LNHDA and CDR2 SQIVND (reference sequence). V dropped 2 bases and J dropped 5 bases, with 15 bases sitting between them. CDR3 size: 15 residues. CDR3 DNA: TGTGCCAGTAGTATATTACAGGGGAGGATGGAGACCCAGTACTTC. This gives the protein CASSILQGRMETQYF.

The J gene is TRBJ2-4, the V gene TRBV10-1; weak D call: TRBD2 (5 bases). The germline V gene has CDR1 WNHNN and CDR2 SYGVQD (reference sequence). Trimming cost V 4 bases and J 0 bases, with 10 bases left between them. The length of the CDR3 is 15 residues. The DNA of the CDR3 is TGCGCCAGCAGTGGCCCGAGGGAAGCCAAAAACATTCAGTACTTC. Translated, it gives CASSGPREAKNIQYF.

CDR3 DNA sequence: TGTGCCAGCACAGAGTTATCGAACACTGAAGCTTTCTTT. Its protein is CASTELSNTEAFF. This chain connects TRBV12-3 or TRBV12-4 to TRBJ1-1; no definite D call. The CDR3 has 13 amino acids. Trimming took off 7 bases at V and 1 base at J, with 10 bases between the two ends.

The chain carries TRBV12-5 and TRBJ2-5; 14 nucleotides align to TRBD2. Germline V gives CDR1 LGHNT, CDR2 FRNRAP. The CDR3 is made up of 15 amino acids. With V trimmed by 5 bases and J by 4 bases, 3 bases remained unmatched. The CDR3 DNA reads as TGTGCTAGTGGTCCGGGACTAGCGGGAGCAGAGACCCAGTACTTC. It specifies CASGPGLAGAETQYF.

This chain uses TRBV5-4 with TRBJ2-7, with D possibly matching TRBD1 (6 bases). The CDR3 loop spans 15 amino acids. The V end lost 0 bases, the J end lost 2 bases, and 12 bases lay between the germline ends. CDR1 is SGHNT and CDR2 is YYREEE in the germline V gene (reference sequence). The CDR3 protein is CASSLGGQATYEQYF. The CDR3 nucleotides read TGTGCCAGCAGCTTGGGGGGGCAGGCAACCTACGAGCAGTACTTC.

Only one count was recorded for this clone. This rearrangement joins TRBV28 to TRBJ2-1; D is unresolved. The length of the CDR3 is 15 residues. Germline CDR1 reads MDHEN; CDR2 reads SYDVKM. Trimming left V 5 bases short and J 0 bases short, with 11 bases between. The CDR3 here is CASSNTLSSYNEQFF. The CDR3 DNA reads TGTGCCAGCAGTAACACTTTGAGCTCCTACAATGAGCAGTTCTTC.

The V and J genes are TRBV5-8 and TRBJ2-1; 8 bases fit TRBD2. The CDR3 runs to 14 residues. Germline V gene lookup returns CDR1 SGHTS and CDR2 YDEGEE. With V trimmed by 5 bases and J by 7 bases, 8 bases remained unmatched. The CDR3, as DNA: TGTGCCAGCAGAACCGGGACTAGAGAAAATGAGCAGTTCTTC. Residues: CASRTGTRENEQFF.

This clone was counted between two and nine times. The V and J genes are TRBV16 and TRBJ1-5; D uncertain. V was trimmed by 5 bases and J by 8 bases, leaving 19 bases between them. The CDR3 totals 15 residues. Germline V gene data show CDR1 as KGHSY and CDR2 as FQNENV. CDR3 protein: CASSYGRGPGEPQHF. The CDR3 bases are TGTGCCAGCAGCTACGGGCGGGGTCCAGGAGAGCCCCAGCATTTT.

The gene calls are TRBV9 and TRBJ2-1, with D possibly TRBD1 on 6 matching bases. The CDR3 totals 14 residues. The V end lost 0 bases, the J end lost 4 bases, and 8 bases lay between the germline ends. Germline V gives CDR1 SGDLS, CDR2 YYNGEE. The CDR3 here is CASSVADRYNEQFF. As DNA, the CDR3 is TGTGCCAGCAGCGTAGCTGACAGGTACAATGAGCAGTTCTTC.

The chain carries TRBV19 and TRBJ1-2, with a weak D call TRBD1 (5 bases). Looked up from germline, CDR1 is LNHDA and CDR2 is SQIVND (reference sequence). The V end lost 3 bases, the J end lost 3 bases, and 14 bases lay between the germline ends. The CDR3 totals 15 residues. DNA for the CDR3: TGTGCCAGTAGTATTTCACCCGGGACCGACTATGGCTACACCTTC. Protein sequence: CASSISPGTDYGYTF.

The chain carries TRBV10-3 and TRBJ1-3; TRBD1 aligns across 9 bases. V was clipped by 6 bases and J by 4 bases; unmatched bases: 7. Germline V gene sequence: CDR1 ENHRY, CDR2 SYGVKD. The CDR3 is 15 residues long. DNA of the CDR3: TGTGCCATCAGGACAGGGGGATCTGCCGGAAACACCATATATTTT. Translating gives CAIRTGGSAGNTIYF.

The rearrangement uses TRBV7-2 and TRBJ2-7; 9 positions match TRBD2. Germline trimming cut 3 bases from V and 1 base from J; bases unmatched to any gene: 1. Germline lookup yields CDR1 SGHTA and CDR2 FQGNSA. This CDR3 is 14 amino acids long. The CDR3 bases are TGTGCCAGCAGCTTCCTAGCGGGGTCCTACGAGCAGTACTTC. Its translation: CASSFLAGSYEQYF.

This chain uses TRBV28 with TRBJ1-5; TRBD1 aligns across 8 bases. The J segment lost 5 bases and the V segment lost 5 bases, leaving 5 bases of the junction unmatched. The length of the CDR3 is 14 residues. The germline gives CDR1 MDHEN, CDR2 SYDVKM. In DNA form, the CDR3 reads TGTGCCAGCAGTCCCACAGGGGGTCATCAGCCCCAGCATTTT. It encodes CASSPTGGHQPQHF.

The rearrangement links TRBV2 to TRBJ1-2, with 10 bases aligning to TRBD1. CDR3 length: 14 amino acids. Germline-derived CDR1 and CDR2 are SNHLY and FYNNEI. V lost 8 bases to trimming and J lost 6 bases; unmatched junction nucleotides: 9. The CDR3 spells CASRRQGAFDGYTF. CDR3 nucleotides: TGTGCCAGCCGTAGACAGGGGGCGTTCGATGGCTACACCTTC.

V usage is TRBV27 and J usage is TRBJ2-7; D is perhaps TRBD2 (7 bases). Trimming took 5 bases from V and 4 from J, leaving 24 bases between them. This CDR3 has 17 residues. Germline V CDR1 and CDR2: MNHEY, SMNVEV (reference sequence). The CDR3 DNA follows: TGTGCCAGCAGTCCCCGAGGGGGGGGATCCCCGGGGTACGAGCAGTACTTC. As protein: CASSPRGGGSPGYEQYF.